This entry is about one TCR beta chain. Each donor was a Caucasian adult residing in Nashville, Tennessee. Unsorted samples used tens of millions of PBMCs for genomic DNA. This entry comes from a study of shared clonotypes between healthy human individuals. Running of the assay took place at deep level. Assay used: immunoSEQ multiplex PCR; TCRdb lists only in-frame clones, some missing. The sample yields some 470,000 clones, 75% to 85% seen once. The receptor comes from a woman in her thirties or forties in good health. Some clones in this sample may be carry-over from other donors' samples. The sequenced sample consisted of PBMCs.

In DNA form, the CDR3 reads TGTGCCAGCAGCTTCTTATCCAGGGGGCAAGGCTACACCTTC. This sequence encodes CASSFLSRGQGYTF. V is TRBV7-9 and J is TRBJ1-2, with 8 bases fitting TRBD1. The J segment lost 8 bases and the V segment lost 3 bases, leaving 8 bases of the junction unmatched. The CDR3 totals 14 residues. CDR1 is SEHNR and CDR2 is FQNEAQ in the germline V gene (reference sequence).